This TCR beta chain was observed in a study of blood T cell repertoires in COVID-19. For the study at large: The study drew acute and convalescent COVID-19 samples from the United States, Italy and Spain. T cells, B-cell-depleted T cells, or PBMCs supplied cDNA or gDNA.

Some clones are missing from TCRdb's copy, which holds only in-frame ones; the method was immunoSEQ multiplex PCR. The sample records fewer than 65,000 clones, about nine tenths being singletons. The CDR3 is 11 residues long. The germline V gene encodes CDR1 SGHVS and CDR2 FNYEAQ. V was trimmed by 4 bases and J by 3 bases, leaving 2 bases between them. The clonotype comes from a man aged 60 to 75 with acute or convalescent COVID-19. The source material was peripheral blood. The chain links TRBV7-6 to TRBJ2-3; no clear D gene. The CDR3 DNA follows: TGTGCCAGCAGCTCTACAGATACGCAGTATTTT. Residues: CASSSTDTQYF.